This is a list of T cell receptor beta chains from one sample in a study of blood T cell repertoires in COVID-19. Sequenced by immunoSEQ multiplex PCR; TCRdb stores in-frame clones only, minus some. The sample shows more than 25,000 clones, roughly nine tenths of them seen only once. Specimen: peripheral blood. The receptors stem from an older man with active or convalescent COVID-19. Each CDR3 is given with its conserved first and last residue. D genes are given only for firm matches. Rows give clone size only sometimes, using once, few, many, or a class for an expanded clone.

J gene: TRBJ1-6; clone size: NA; V gene: TRBV10-1; D gene: NA; CDR3 protein: CASSEESPLHF; CDR3 DNA: TGCGCCAGCAGTGAGGAGTCACCCCTCCACTTT
J gene: TRBJ1-2; clone size: NA; V gene: TRBV12-3/TRBV12-4; D gene: NA; CDR3 protein: CASSAEDYGYTF; CDR3 DNA: TGTGCCAGCAGTGCCGAGGATTATGGCTACACCTTC
J gene: TRBJ1-5; clone size: NA; V gene: TRBV7-2; D gene: NA; CDR3 protein: CASSLAGGHQPQHF; CDR3 DNA: TGTGCCAGCAGCTTGGCAGGAGGTCATCAGCCCCAGCATTTT
J gene: TRBJ2-3; clone size: NA; V gene: TRBV7-7; D gene: TRBD2; CDR3 protein: CASSLAAAGGADTQYF; CDR3 DNA: TGTGCTAGCAGCTTAGCAGCGGCGGGAGGAGCAGATACGCAGTATTTT
J gene: TRBJ1-3; clone size: NA; V gene: TRBV3-1/TRBV3-2; D gene: TRBD1; CDR3 protein: CASSQWGQGAGNTIYF; CDR3 DNA: TGTGCCAGCAGCCAGTGGGGACAGGGAGCTGGAAACACCATATATTTT
J gene: TRBJ1-4; clone size: NA; V gene: TRBV5-1; D gene: NA; CDR3 protein: CASSLVSGANEKLFF; CDR3 DNA: TGCGCCAGCAGCTTGGTGTCAGGGGCTAATGAAAAACTGTTTTTT
J gene: TRBJ1-6; clone size: NA; V gene: TRBV6-5; D gene: NA; CDR3 protein: CASRRVDSPLHF; CDR3 DNA: TGTGCCAGCAGACGGGTCGATTCACCCCTCCACTTT
J gene: TRBJ2-1; clone size: NA; V gene: TRBV3-1/TRBV3-2; D gene: TRBD1; CDR3 protein: CASAGGYSEQFF; CDR3 DNA: TGTGCCAGCGCAGGGGGCTATTCTGAGCAGTTCTTC
J gene: TRBJ2-3; clone size: NA; V gene: TRBV27; D gene: NA; CDR3 protein: CASSRSRGGLDTQYF; CDR3 DNA: TGTGCCAGCAGCAGGAGCAGGGGCGGCCTGGATACGCAGTATTTT
J gene: TRBJ1-6; clone size: NA; V gene: TRBV11-2; D gene: TRBD1; CDR3 protein: CASSVSGTGHSPLHF; CDR3 DNA: TGTGCCAGCAGCGTATCCGGGACAGGGCATTCACCCCTCCACTTT
J gene: TRBJ2-2; clone size: NA; V gene: TRBV18; D gene: TRBD2; CDR3 protein: CASSPGTRGTNTGELFF; CDR3 DNA: TGTGCCAGCTCACCAGGGACTAGGGGGACCAACACCGGGGAGCTGTTTTTT
J gene: TRBJ1-2; clone size: few; V gene: TRBV28; D gene: TRBD1; CDR3 protein: CASSSRGRNYGYTF; CDR3 DNA: TGTGCCAGCAGTAGCAGGGGGCGGAACTATGGCTACACCTTC
J gene: TRBJ2-2; clone size: NA; V gene: TRBV30; D gene: TRBD1; CDR3 protein: CAWSVGTDFTGELFF; CDR3 DNA: TGTGCCTGGAGTGTAGGGACAGATTTTACCGGGGAGCTGTTTTTT
J gene: TRBJ1-2; clone size: NA; V gene: TRBV7-2; D gene: TRBD1; CDR3 protein: CASSLDAGGAYYGYTF; CDR3 DNA: TGTGCCAGCAGCTTAGATGCAGGGGGCGCGTACTATGGCTACACCTTC
J gene: TRBJ1-5; clone size: NA; V gene: TRBV3-1/TRBV3-2; D gene: NA; CDR3 protein: CASSQGTHNQPQHF; CDR3 DNA: TGTGCCAGCAGCCAAGGGACACACAATCAGCCCCAGCATTTT
J gene: TRBJ2-3; clone size: NA; V gene: TRBV27; D gene: NA; CDR3 protein: CASSFGELTDTQYF; CDR3 DNA: TGTGCCAGCAGTTTTGGAGAACTCACAGATACGCAGTATTTT
J gene: TRBJ2-2; clone size: NA; V gene: TRBV6-5; D gene: TRBD1; CDR3 protein: CASSPGQGLTGELFF; CDR3 DNA: TGTGCCAGCAGTCCCGGACAGGGACTCACCGGGGAGCTGTTTTTT
J gene: TRBJ1-5; clone size: NA; V gene: TRBV2; D gene: NA; CDR3 protein: CASSETGGPQHF; CDR3 DNA: TGTGCCAGCAGTGAAACGGGGGGACCCCAGCATTTT
J gene: TRBJ2-5; clone size: NA; V gene: TRBV7-9; D gene: NA; CDR3 protein: CASSLGEPGETQYF; CDR3 DNA: TGTGCCAGCAGCTTAGGGGAGCCGGGGGAGACCCAGTACTTC
J gene: TRBJ1-1; clone size: NA; V gene: TRBV7-3; D gene: NA; CDR3 protein: CASSLSRSLNTEAFF; CDR3 DNA: TGTGCCAGCAGCTTAAGTAGGAGCCTGAACACTGAAGCTTTCTTT
J gene: TRBJ1-5; clone size: NA; V gene: TRBV28; D gene: NA; CDR3 protein: CASSFGRVGNQPQHF; CDR3 DNA: TGTGCCAGCAGTTTTGGTCGCGTCGGCAATCAGCCCCAGCATTTT
J gene: TRBJ2-3; clone size: NA; V gene: TRBV6-4; D gene: NA; CDR3 protein: CASSDPISRGWSSTDTQYF; CDR3 DNA: TGTGCCAGCAGTGACCCCATTAGTAGAGGCTGGAGTAGCACAGATACGCAGTATTTT
J gene: TRBJ2-5; clone size: NA; V gene: TRBV7-6; D gene: TRBD2; CDR3 protein: CASSTQGGPGGGTQYF; CDR3 DNA: TGTGCCAGCAGCACCCAAGGAGGGCCCGGGGGGGGGACCCAGTACTTC
J gene: TRBJ2-1; clone size: NA; V gene: TRBV11-2; D gene: TRBD2; CDR3 protein: CASSLAGVAGWGEQFF; CDR3 DNA: TGTGCCAGCAGCTTAGCCGGGGTAGCGGGGTGGGGTGAGCAGTTCTTC